One sample yielded the 22 T cell receptor beta chains listed below, sequenced in a study of vaccination effects on CD4 cells after COVID-19. Method: immunoSEQ multiplex PCR; TCRdb's copy keeps in-frame clones and lacks some. Of 20,000 to 25,000 clones in the sample, approximately 64% were seen once. Their antigen targets remain unknown. Within the ViraFEST assay, antigen-specific CD4+ T cells underwent expansion with viral peptide pools prior to sequencing. At the end of about ten days of culture, CD4+ T cells were isolated. Vaccinated recipients, who were negative for nucleocapsid antibodies, had no history of SARS-CoV-2 infection. The material sequenced was CD4+ T cells from PBMCs cultured with HCoV-NL63 spike peptides, taken before COVID-19 vaccination. These receptor sequences come from a human donor who received a COVID-19 vaccine.

The chain couples TRBV18 to TRBJ2-5; D is ambiguous. Germline-derived CDR1 and CDR2 are KGHSH and LQKENI. V shed 4 bases and J shed 2 bases, with 5 bases lying between them. CDR3 length: 12 amino acids. The CDR3 is CASSLSQETQYF. The CDR3, as DNA: TGTGCCAGCTCACTGTCACAAGAGACCCAGTACTTC.

The table lists this clone with a few counts. The rearrangement uses TRBV5-1 and TRBJ1-2, with D possibly TRBD1 on 6 matching bases. V gave up 4 bases and J gave up 7 bases, with 8 bases separating them. The CDR3 consists of 11 residues. Germline values: CDR1 SGHRS, CDR2 YFSETQ. The CDR3 DNA is TGCGCCAGCAGCCAGGACAGTGGCTACACCTTC. It encodes CASSQDSGYTF.

This clone occurred a few times. This CDR3 is CASSSGRDPSNTEAFF. The CDR3 nucleotides are TGCGCCAGCAGCTCCGGTCGGGACCCATCTAACACTGAAGCTTTCTTT. The chain has TRBV5-1 and TRBJ1-1; a weak D match, TRBD1 (5 bases). Trimming took 3 bases from V and 2 from J, leaving 17 bases between them. The CDR3 sequence is 16 residues long. Germline CDR1 and CDR2: SGHRS and YFSETQ.

The gene calls are TRBV11-2 and TRBJ2-3, with TRBD2 matching 8 bases. The V segment lost 3 bases and the J segment 6 bases; nucleotides outside the gene matches: 8. This CDR3 has 15 residues. Germline V gene data show CDR1 as SGHAT and CDR2 as FQNNGV. This CDR3 is CASSFMTGGSDTQYF. CDR3 bases: TGTGCCAGCAGCTTCATGACGGGGGGGAGCGATACGCAGTATTTT. The full variable domain, with the rest looked up from reference TRBV11-2 and TRBJ2-3, is EAGVAQSPRYKIIEKRQSVAFWCNPISGHATLYWYQQILGQGPKLLIQFQNNGVVDDSQLPKDRFSAERLKGVDSTLKIQPAKLEDSAVYLCASSFMTGGSDTQYFGPGTRLTVL.

The chain combines TRBV19 with TRBJ2-5; D tentatively fits TRBD1 or TRBD2 (5 bases each). Trimming shortened V by 3 bases and J by 1 base, and 6 bases separated the two germline ends. Germline V lookup: CDR1 LNHDA, CDR2 SQIVND (reference sequence). The CDR3 is made up of 13 amino acids. Here the CDR3 DNA reads TGTGCCAGTAGTATGGGGGTCCAAGAGACCCAGTACTTC. Amino acid sequence: CASSMGVQETQYF.

The chain has TRBV9 and TRBJ2-5; the D call may be TRBD1 or TRBD2 (5 bases each). CDR1 and CDR2 from the germline V gene are SGDLS and YYNGEE. This CDR3 comprises 15 residues. Trimming stripped 0 bases from V and 5 bases from J, with 14 bases between. The CDR3 DNA reads TGTGCCAGCAGCGTAGCTGGGGGAGTGTGGGAGACCCAGTACTTC. This translates into CASSVAGGVWETQYF.

The chain couples TRBV20-1 to TRBJ1-2; D not resolved. Germline V CDR1 and CDR2: DFQATT, SNEGSKA (reference sequence). There are 11 residues in the CDR3. Trimming took 6 bases from V and 3 from J, leaving 8 bases between them. The CDR3 region is CSASTYYGYTF. The DNA of the CDR3 is TGCAGTGCGTCCACCTACTATGGCTACACCTTC.

This clone was seen more than once but under ten times. The chain has TRBV4-2 and TRBJ1-6; 9 positions match TRBD1. Germline assignment: CDR1 LGHNA and CDR2 YNFKEQ. The CDR3 totals 15 residues. The V gene end was trimmed by 5 bases and the J gene end by 10 bases; junction bases not matched to a gene: 9. The CDR3 protein is CASSEARDRDSPLHF. The CDR3 DNA reads as TGTGCCAGCAGCGAAGCCCGGGACAGGGACTCACCCCTCCACTTT.

This clone was detected only once. The rearrangement links TRBV24-1 to TRBJ2-1, with 8 bases that match TRBD1. Germline assignment: CDR1 KGHDR and CDR2 SFDVKD. CDR3 length equals 16 residues. Germline trimming cut 4 bases from V and 2 bases from J; bases unmatched to any gene: 6. The CDR3 sequence is CATSDPRGQTYNEQFF. The CDR3 region has the DNA TGTGCCACCAGTGACCCCAGGGGGCAGACCTACAATGAGCAGTTCTTC.

The V call is TRBV6-5, the J call TRBJ2-3, with TRBD2 identical over 11 bases. CDR1 MNHEY and CDR2 SVGAGI come from the germline V gene. Trimming at V came to 7 bases and at J to 3 bases, leaving 6 bases not matched to a gene. The CDR3 has 15 amino acids. The DNA of the CDR3 is TGTGCCAGCACCGCGACTAGCGGGATTACAGATACGCAGTATTTT. Protein sequence: CASTATSGITDTQYF.

The chain links TRBV3-1 (or the pseudogene TRBV3-2) to TRBJ1-1; D uncertain. V was shortened by 0 bases and J by 0 bases, with 8 bases between the two germline ends. Germline CDR1 reads LGHDT; CDR2 reads YNNKEL (reference sequence). The CDR3 contains 15 residues. In nucleotides, the CDR3 is TGTGCCAGCAGCCAAGAGGCGGTAATGAACACTGAAGCTTTCTTT. It is translated as CASSQEAVMNTEAFF.

The V and J genes are TRBV3-1 (or the pseudogene TRBV3-2) and TRBJ1-3; a weak D match, TRBD1 (5 bases). The germline CDR1 and CDR2 sequences are LGHDT and YNNKEL (reference sequence). This CDR3 is 16 amino acids long. With 3 bases removed from V and 1 base from J, the gap between germline ends came to 13 bases. CDR3: CASSQPQGNSGNTIYF. CDR3 coding DNA: TGTGCCAGCAGCCAGCCCCAGGGAAATTCTGGAAACACCATATATTTT.

The CDR3 nucleotides are TGTGCCAGCAGCTCCAAAACCGGGGACACCGGGGAGCTGTTTTTT. This gives the protein CASSSKTGDTGELFF. The chain joins TRBV5-4 to TRBJ2-2, with a weak D call TRBD2 (5 bases). Germline CDR1 and CDR2: SGHNT and YYREEE (reference sequence). V lost 3 bases and J lost 3, with 12 bases in between. This CDR3 contains 15 residues. Full variable domain (remainder filled in from reference TRBV5-4 and TRBJ2-2): ETGVTQSPTHLIKTRGQQVTLRCSSQSGHNTVSWYQQALGQGPQFIFQYYREEENGRGNFPPRFSGLQFPNYSSELNVNALELDDSALYLCASSSKTGDTGELFFGEGSRLTVL.

J is TRBJ1-1 and V is TRBV15; D is perhaps TRBD1 (6 bases). V dropped 4 bases and J dropped 11 bases, with 14 bases sitting between them. Per germline, CDR1 LNHNV and CDR2 YYDKDF (reference sequence). This CDR3 is built from 12 residues. CDR3 bases: TGTGCCACCAGCAACGACCAGGGGAGGGCTTTCTTT. It specifies CATSNDQGRAFF.

The chain carries TRBV2 and TRBJ2-3; D remains unclear. V was clipped by 1 base and J by 14 bases, with 10 bases between them. The CDR3 is 11 amino acids. Germline CDR1 is SNHLY and CDR2 is FYNNEI. In DNA form, the CDR3 reads TGTGCCAGCAGTGAAGGAATGGGTTGGTATTTT. As protein: CASSEGMGWYF.

The chain joins TRBV9 to TRBJ2-1, with 10 positions matching TRBD2. The CDR3 contains 15 residues. The junction had 5 bases not matched to a gene; V was cut back by 3 bases and J by 5 bases. The V gene's germline CDR1 is SGDLS and CDR2 YYNGEE. CDR3: CASSGGLARDNEQFF. CDR3 DNA: TGTGCCAGCAGCGGGGGACTAGCGCGTGACAATGAGCAGTTCTTC.

This chain connects TRBV6-5 to TRBJ1-4; D is uncertain. The CDR3 covers 12 residues. The V end lost 5 bases, the J end lost 16 bases, and 17 bases lay between the germline ends. Looked up from germline, CDR1 is MNHEY and CDR2 is SVGAGI. CDR3 nucleotide sequence: TGTGCCAGCAGTAACCGACCGGAGCGGGGGTTTTTT. Its translation is CASSNRPERGFF.

The genes are TRBV6-5 and TRBJ1-5; D is uncertain. This CDR3 is built from 13 residues. Trimming took off 7 bases at V and 1 base at J, with 8 bases between the two ends. Germline CDR1 is MNHEY and CDR2 is SVGAGI. The CDR3 protein is CASKTPSNQPQHF. The CDR3 DNA is TGTGCCAGCAAGACACCAAGCAATCAGCCCCAGCATTTT.

The chain combines TRBV6-6 with TRBJ2-1; D uncertain. V was pared by 6 bases and J by 0 bases, with 9 bases between. This CDR3 has 14 amino acids. CDR1 is MNHNY and CDR2 is SVGAGI in the germline V gene (reference sequence). Here the CDR3 reads CASSAKSSYNEQFF. CDR3 DNA: TGTGCCAGCAGCGCAAAGAGCTCCTACAATGAGCAGTTCTTC.

This clone has just a few counts. The chain uses TRBV5-4 and TRBJ2-7, with D unresolved. V dropped 3 bases and J dropped 8 bases, with 9 bases sitting between them. The CDR3 runs 11 residues. CDR1 SGHNT and CDR2 YYREEE come from the germline V gene (reference sequence). This CDR3 reads CASSSLGQQYF. Written as DNA, the CDR3 is TGTGCCAGCAGCTCCCTCGGCCAGCAGTACTTC.

V is TRBV7-6 and J is TRBJ2-1; 11 bases line up with TRBD2. V was pared by 5 bases and J by 6 bases, with 12 bases of the junction left unmatched. The CDR3 totals 17 residues. In germline, CDR1 is SGHVS, CDR2 FNYEAQ. As DNA, the CDR3 is TGTGCCAGCAGCCCATACGAAACTAGCGGGAGTCGCAATGAGCAGTTCTTC. Translation gives CASSPYETSGSRNEQFF.

The rearrangement uses TRBV19 and TRBJ2-7, with TRBD1 as a possible D gene (5 bases). From germline, CDR1 is LNHDA and CDR2 SQIVND (reference sequence). This CDR3 has 16 residues. V lost 1 base and J lost 6, with 19 bases in between. The CDR3 sequence: CASSIGGRASGREQYF. The CDR3 bases are TGTGCCAGTAGTATAGGAGGCAGGGCCTCTGGTCGCGAGCAGTACTTC.